This TCR beta chain stems from a study of CD8+ T cells in alopecia areata. About the research overall: Treated patients were dosed with oral tofacitinib, taking 5 to 10 mg twice daily. Tofacitinib administration persisted for 6 to 18 months, succeeded by 6 months off drug.

cDNA serving as the sequencing template came from extracted, reverse transcribed RNA. The assay was immunoSEQ multiplex PCR, and TCRdb's table has in-frame clones only and misses some. The profile shows some 130,000 clones, about 49% of them singletons. The CDR3 loop spans 14 amino acids. Germline V gene lookup returns CDR1 SGHRS and CDR2 YFSETQ. V lost 3 bases to trimming and J lost 1 base, with 10 bases between them. Overall study findings and caveats: Normal scalp showed lower clonality than lesional scalp, especially alopecia totalis/universalis.

Concerning this clone: Its antigen is not identified.

The rearrangement joins TRBV5-1 to TRBJ1-2, with D maybe TRBD1 (6 bases). The sequencing here drew on CD8+ T cells sorted from blood, taken at week 0. The sequence derives from a human donor with alopecia areata. CDR3 sequence: CASSYDRFNYGYTF. The CDR3 DNA is TGCGCCAGCAGCTACGACAGGTTTAACTATGGCTACACCTTC.